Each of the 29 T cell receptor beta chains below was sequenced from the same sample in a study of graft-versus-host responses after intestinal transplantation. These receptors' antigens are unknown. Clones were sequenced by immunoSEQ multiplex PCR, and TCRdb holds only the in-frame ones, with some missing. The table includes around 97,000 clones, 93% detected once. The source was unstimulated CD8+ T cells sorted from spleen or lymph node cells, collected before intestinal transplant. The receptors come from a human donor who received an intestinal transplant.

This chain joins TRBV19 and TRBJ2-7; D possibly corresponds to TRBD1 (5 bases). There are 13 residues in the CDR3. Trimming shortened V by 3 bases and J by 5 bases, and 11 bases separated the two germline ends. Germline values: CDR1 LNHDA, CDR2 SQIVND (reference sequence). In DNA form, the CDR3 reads TGTGCCAGTAGTATCTCAGGGTCCCACGAGCAGTACTTC. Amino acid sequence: CASSISGSHEQYF.

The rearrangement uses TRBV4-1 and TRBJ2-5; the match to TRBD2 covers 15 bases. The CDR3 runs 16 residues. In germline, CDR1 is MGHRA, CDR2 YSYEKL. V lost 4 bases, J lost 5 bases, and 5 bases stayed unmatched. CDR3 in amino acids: CASSRTSGGAGETQYF. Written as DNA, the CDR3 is TGCGCCAGCAGCCGGACTAGCGGGGGGGCAGGTGAGACCCAGTACTTC.

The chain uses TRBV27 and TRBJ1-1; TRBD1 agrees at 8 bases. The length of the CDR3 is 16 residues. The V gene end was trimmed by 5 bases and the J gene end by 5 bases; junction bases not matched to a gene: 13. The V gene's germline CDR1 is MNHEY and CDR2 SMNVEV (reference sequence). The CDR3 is CASSPGPGGRLTEAFF. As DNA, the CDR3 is TGTGCCAGCAGTCCCGGACCAGGGGGCCGGTTGACTGAAGCTTTCTTT.

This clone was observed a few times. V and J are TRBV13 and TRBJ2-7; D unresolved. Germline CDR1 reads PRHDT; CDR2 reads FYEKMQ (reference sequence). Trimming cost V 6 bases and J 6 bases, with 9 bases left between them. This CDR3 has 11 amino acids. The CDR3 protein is CASSLGAEQYF. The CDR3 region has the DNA TGTGCCAGCAGTTTGGGCGCCGAGCAGTACTTC. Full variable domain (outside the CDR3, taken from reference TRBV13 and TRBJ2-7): AAGVIQSPRHLIKEKRETATLKCYPIPRHDTVYWYQQGPGQDPQFLISFYEKMQSDKGSIPDRFSAQQFSDYHSELNMSSLELGDSALYFCASSLGAEQYFGPGTRLTVT.

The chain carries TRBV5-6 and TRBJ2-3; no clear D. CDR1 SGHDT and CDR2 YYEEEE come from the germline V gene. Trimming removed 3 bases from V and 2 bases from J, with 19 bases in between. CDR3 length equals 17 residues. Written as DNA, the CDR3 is TGTGCCAGCAGCTCCAAAGTTCGGTTAAACCTCACAGATACGCAGTATTTT. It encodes CASSSKVRLNLTDTQYF. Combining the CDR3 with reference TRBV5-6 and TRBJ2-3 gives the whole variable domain DAGVTQSPTHLIKTRGQQVTLRCSPKSGHDTVSWYQQALGQGPQFIFQYYEEEERQRGNFPDRFSGHQFPNYSSELNVNALLLGDSALYLCASSSKVRLNLTDTQYFGPGTRLTVL.

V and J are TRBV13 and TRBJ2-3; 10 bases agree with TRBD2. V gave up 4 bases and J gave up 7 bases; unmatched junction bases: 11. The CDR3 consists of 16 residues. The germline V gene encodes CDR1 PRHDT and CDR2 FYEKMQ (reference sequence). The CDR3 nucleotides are TGTGCCAGCAGCTCTAGCGGGGGCCCTTTTACGAATACGCAGTATTTT. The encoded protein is CASSSSGGPFTNTQYF.

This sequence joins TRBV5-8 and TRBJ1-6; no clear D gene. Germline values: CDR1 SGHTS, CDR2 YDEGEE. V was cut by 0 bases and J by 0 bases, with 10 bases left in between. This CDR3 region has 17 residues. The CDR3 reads CASSLGTEGSYNSPLHF. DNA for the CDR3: TGTGCCAGCAGCTTGGGGACCGAGGGCTCCTATAATTCACCCCTCCACTTT.

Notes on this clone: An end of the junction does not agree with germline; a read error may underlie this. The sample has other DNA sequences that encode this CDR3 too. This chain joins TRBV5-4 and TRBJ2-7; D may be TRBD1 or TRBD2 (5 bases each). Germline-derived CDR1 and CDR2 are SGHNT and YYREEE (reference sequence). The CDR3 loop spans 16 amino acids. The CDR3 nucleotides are TGCGCCAGCAGCTTGGATCCGGAGAGGGGAATATGGGAGCAGTACTTC. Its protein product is CASSLDPERGIWEQYF.

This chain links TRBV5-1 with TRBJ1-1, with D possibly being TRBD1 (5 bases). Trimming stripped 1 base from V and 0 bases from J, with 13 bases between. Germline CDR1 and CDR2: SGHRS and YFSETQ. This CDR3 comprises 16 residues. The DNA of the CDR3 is TGCGCCAGCAGCTTGAGCCCCGGGACGTTGAACACTGAAGCTTTCTTT. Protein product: CASSLSPGTLNTEAFF.

This CDR3 reads CATSSGILADHYEQYF. The CDR3 coding sequence is TGTGCCACCAGCAGTGGGATTCTAGCGGACCACTACGAGCAGTACTTC. The chain carries TRBV15 and TRBJ2-7; 7 bases line up with TRBD2. J gave up 3 bases and V 3 bases, and 11 bases lay outside the gene matches. The CDR3 has 16 amino acids. The germline V gene encodes CDR1 LNHNV and CDR2 YYDKDF (reference sequence).

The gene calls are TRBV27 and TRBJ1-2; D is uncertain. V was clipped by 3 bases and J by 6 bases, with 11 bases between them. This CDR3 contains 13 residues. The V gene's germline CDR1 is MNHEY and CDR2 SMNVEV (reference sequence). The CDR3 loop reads CASSLSPGDGYTF. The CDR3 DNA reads TGTGCCAGCAGTTTGAGTCCCGGGGATGGCTACACCTTC.

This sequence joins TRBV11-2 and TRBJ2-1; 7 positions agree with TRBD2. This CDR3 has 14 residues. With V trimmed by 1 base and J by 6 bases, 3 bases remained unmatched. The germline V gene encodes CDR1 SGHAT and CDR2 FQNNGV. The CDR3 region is CASSLAGGSNEQFF. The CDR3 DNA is TGTGCCAGCAGCTTAGCGGGGGGATCCAATGAGCAGTTCTTC.

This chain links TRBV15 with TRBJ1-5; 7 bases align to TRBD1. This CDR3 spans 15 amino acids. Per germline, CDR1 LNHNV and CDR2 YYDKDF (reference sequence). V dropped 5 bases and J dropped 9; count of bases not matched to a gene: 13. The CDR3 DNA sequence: TGTGCCACCAGCGGCGGCTTGACAGGGAGAGGGCCCCAGCATTTT. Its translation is CATSGGLTGRGPQHF.

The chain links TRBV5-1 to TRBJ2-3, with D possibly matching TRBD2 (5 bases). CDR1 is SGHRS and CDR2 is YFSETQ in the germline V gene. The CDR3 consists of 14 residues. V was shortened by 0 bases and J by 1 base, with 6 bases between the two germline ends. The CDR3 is CASSLVEGTDTQYF. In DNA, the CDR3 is TGCGCCAGCAGCTTGGTGGAGGGCACAGATACGCAGTATTTT.

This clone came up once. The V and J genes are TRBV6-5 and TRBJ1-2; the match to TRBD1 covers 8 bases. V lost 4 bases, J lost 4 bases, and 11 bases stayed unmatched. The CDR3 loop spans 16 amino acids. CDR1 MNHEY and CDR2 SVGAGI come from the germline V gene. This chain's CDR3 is CASSSTSDRVVYGYTF. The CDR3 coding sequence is TGTGCCAGCAGTTCCACCTCGGACAGGGTGGTCTATGGCTACACCTTC.

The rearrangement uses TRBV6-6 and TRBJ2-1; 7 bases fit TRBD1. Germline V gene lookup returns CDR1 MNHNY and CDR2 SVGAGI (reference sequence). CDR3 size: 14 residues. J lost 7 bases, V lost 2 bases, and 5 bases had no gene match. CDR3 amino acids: CASSYRTGQNEQFF. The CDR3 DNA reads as TGTGCCAGCAGTTACAGGACAGGTCAGAATGAGCAGTTCTTC.

The CDR3: CASSQGGTGAYEQYF. The CDR3 DNA reads TGTGCCAGCAGCCAAGGGGGGACAGGAGCCTACGAGCAGTACTTC. The rearrangement uses TRBV14 and TRBJ2-7, with 8 bases lining up with TRBD1. This CDR3 is 15 amino acids long. The ends lost 1 base at V and 2 bases at J; junction bases unmatched: 4. Per germline, CDR1 SGHDN and CDR2 FVKESK.

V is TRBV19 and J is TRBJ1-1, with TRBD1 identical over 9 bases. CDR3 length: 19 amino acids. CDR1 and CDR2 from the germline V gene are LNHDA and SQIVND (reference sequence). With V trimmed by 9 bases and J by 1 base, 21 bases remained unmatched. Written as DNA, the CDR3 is TGTGCCAGCCTCCGGGGTGGGCCGCACGGGACAGGGACGAACACTGAAGCTTTCTTT. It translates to CASLRGGPHGTGTNTEAFF.

Written as DNA, the CDR3 is TGTGCCAGCAGTGAAGGGACAGGGGGCCCGTATAGCAATCAGCCCCAGCATTTT. This translates into CASSEGTGGPYSNQPQHF. The V gene is TRBV6-1, the J gene TRBJ1-5; TRBD1 aligns across 11 bases. V gave up 1 base and J gave up 0 bases; unmatched junction bases: 5. Germline assignment: CDR1 MNHNS and CDR2 SASEGT. The CDR3 is 18 residues long.

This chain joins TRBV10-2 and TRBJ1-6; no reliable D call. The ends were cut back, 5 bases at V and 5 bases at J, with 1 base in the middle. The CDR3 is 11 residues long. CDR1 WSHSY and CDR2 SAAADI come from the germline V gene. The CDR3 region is CASSNNSPLHF. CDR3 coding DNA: TGCGCCAGCAGTAATAATTCACCCCTCCACTTT.

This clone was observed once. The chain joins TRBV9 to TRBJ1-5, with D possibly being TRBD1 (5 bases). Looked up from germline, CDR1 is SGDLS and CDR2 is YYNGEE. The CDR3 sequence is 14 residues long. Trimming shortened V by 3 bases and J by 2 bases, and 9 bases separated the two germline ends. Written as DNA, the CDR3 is TGTGCCAGCAGCGAGGGGAGGGGCAATCAGCCCCAGCATTTT. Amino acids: CASSEGRGNQPQHF.

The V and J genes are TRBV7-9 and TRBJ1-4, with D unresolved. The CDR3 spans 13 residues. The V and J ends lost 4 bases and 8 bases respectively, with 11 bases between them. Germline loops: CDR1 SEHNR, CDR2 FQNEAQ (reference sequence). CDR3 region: CASSYRQDEKLFF. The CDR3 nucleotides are TGTGCCAGCAGCTATAGACAAGACGAAAAACTGTTTTTT.

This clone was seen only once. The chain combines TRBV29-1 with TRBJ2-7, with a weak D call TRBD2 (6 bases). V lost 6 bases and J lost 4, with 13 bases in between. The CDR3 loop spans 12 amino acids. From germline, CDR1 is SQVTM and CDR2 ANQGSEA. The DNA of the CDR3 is TGCAGCGTGAAGGCGGGAATGTACGAGCAGTACTTC. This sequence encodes CSVKAGMYEQYF.

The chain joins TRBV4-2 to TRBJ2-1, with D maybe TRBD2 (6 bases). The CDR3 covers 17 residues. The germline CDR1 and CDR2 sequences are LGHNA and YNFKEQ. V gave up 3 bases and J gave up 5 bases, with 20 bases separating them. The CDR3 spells CASSQEGSEISNNEQFF. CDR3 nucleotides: TGTGCCAGCAGCCAGGAGGGGTCCGAGATATCGAACAATGAGCAGTTCTTC.

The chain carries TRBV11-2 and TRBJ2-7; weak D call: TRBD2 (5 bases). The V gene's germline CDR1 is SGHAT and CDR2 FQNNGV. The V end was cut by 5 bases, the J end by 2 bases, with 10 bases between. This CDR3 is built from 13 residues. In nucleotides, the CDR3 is TGTGCCAGCAGCCAGGCCGGGGCCTACGAGCAGTACTTC. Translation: CASSQAGAYEQYF. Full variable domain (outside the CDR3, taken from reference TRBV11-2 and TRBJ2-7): EAGVAQSPRYKIIEKRQSVAFWCNPISGHATLYWYQQILGQGPKLLIQFQNNGVVDDSQLPKDRFSAERLKGVDSTLKIQPAKLEDSAVYLCASSQAGAYEQYFGPGTRLTVT.

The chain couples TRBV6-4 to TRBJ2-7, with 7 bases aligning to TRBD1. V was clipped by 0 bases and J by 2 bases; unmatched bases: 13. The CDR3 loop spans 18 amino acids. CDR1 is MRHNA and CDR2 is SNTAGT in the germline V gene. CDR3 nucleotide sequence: TGTGCCAGCAGTGACTCTGGGGCCCCCACAGGGGTGGCCTACGAGCAGTACTTC. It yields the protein CASSDSGAPTGVAYEQYF.

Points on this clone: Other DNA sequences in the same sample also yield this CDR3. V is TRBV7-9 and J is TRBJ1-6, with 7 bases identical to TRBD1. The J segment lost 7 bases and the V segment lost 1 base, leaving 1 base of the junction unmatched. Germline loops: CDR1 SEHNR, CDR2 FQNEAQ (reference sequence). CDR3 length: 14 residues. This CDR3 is CASSLGDSNSPLHF. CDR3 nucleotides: TGTGCCAGCAGCTTAGGGGACAGCAATTCACCCCTCCACTTT.

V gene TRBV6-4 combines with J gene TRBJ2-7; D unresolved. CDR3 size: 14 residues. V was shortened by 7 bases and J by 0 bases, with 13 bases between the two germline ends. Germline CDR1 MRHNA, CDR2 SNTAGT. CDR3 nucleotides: TGTGCCAGCAACCCGGACCGTCCCTCCTACGAGCAGTACTTC. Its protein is CASNPDRPSYEQYF.

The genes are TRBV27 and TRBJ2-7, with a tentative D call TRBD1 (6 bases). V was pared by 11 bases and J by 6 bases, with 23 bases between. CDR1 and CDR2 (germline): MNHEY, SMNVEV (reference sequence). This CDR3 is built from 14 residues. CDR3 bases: TGTGCCGTCGCCCCAAACGGACGGACAGTCGAGCAGTACTTC. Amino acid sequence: CAVAPNGRTVEQYF.